The 11 T cell receptor beta chains reported below all come from one sample, sequenced in a study of PD-L1 blockade in urothelial cancer. Time point defined: peripheral blood 6 weeks after treatment start. Method: immunoSEQ multiplex PCR; TCRdb's copy keeps in-frame clones and lacks some. Here the sample spans over 100,000 clones, around 93% being singletons. This material consisted of PBMCs, taken around atezolizumab (anti-PD-L1) treatment. These receptors were obtained from a man aged 60-69 years with urothelial cancer.

The V and J genes are TRBV6-1 and TRBJ1-3; 12 bases align to TRBD1. The ends lost 6 bases at V and 3 bases at J; junction bases unmatched: 3. Germline CDR1 MNHNS, CDR2 SASEGT. The CDR3 loop spans 15 amino acids. The CDR3 DNA reads as TGTGCCAGCAGAAGGGACAGGGGGCTTGGAAACACCATATATTTT. It translates to CASRRDRGLGNTIYF.

V gene TRBV30 combines with J gene TRBJ1-2; D is unresolved. Trimming took off 1 base at V and 5 bases at J, with 8 bases between the two ends. This CDR3 is 12 amino acids long. Per the germline V gene, CDR1 is GTSNPN and CDR2 is SVGIG (reference sequence). The DNA of the CDR3 is TGTGCCTGGAGTGACGGAGGGTATGGCTACACCTTC. Residues: CAWSDGGYGYTF.

This clone was found once. The chain has TRBV7-3 and TRBJ2-1; 7 positions match TRBD2. Germline V gene sequence: CDR1 SGHTA, CDR2 FQGTGA. Trimming cost V 5 bases and J 6 bases; bases outside gene matches: 1. The CDR3 has 12 amino acids. Here the CDR3 reads CASSPSGNEQFF. CDR3 nucleotides: TGTGCCAGCAGCCCTAGCGGCAATGAGCAGTTCTTC.

This chain joins TRBV5-6 and TRBJ2-2; D is unclear. The V gene lost 3 bases and the J gene lost 1 base, with 10 bases spanning the gap. Germline V CDR1 and CDR2: SGHDT, YYEEEE. The CDR3 runs 15 residues. CDR3 amino acids: CASSSRWQNTGELFF. The CDR3 region has the DNA TGTGCCAGCAGCTCTAGATGGCAGAACACCGGGGAGCTGTTTTTT.

V and J are TRBV7-2 and TRBJ1-3; D uncertain. This CDR3 region has 14 residues. Per germline, CDR1 SGHTA and CDR2 FQGNSA. The V end was cut by 6 bases, the J end by 0 bases, with 9 bases between. Written as DNA, the CDR3 is TGTGCCAGCAGTTACGGTAGCTCTGGAAACACCATATATTTT. Translation: CASSYGSSGNTIYF. Variable domain in full (rest from reference TRBV7-2 and TRBJ1-3): GAGVSQSPSNKVTEKGKDVELRCDPISGHTALYWYRQSLGQGLEFLIYFQGNSAPDKSGLPSDRFSAERTGGSVSTLTIQRTQQEDSAVYLCASSYGSSGNTIYFGEGSWLTVV.

The chain is built from TRBV6-5 and TRBJ2-2; TRBD1 agrees at 9 bases. With V trimmed by 8 bases and J by 1 base, 5 bases remained unmatched. This CDR3 spans 15 amino acids. Germline V lookup: CDR1 MNHEY, CDR2 SVGAGI. This CDR3 reads CASSDRGGNTGELFF. The CDR3 nucleotides read TGTGCCAGCTCTGACAGGGGGGGGAACACCGGGGAGCTGTTTTTT.

The genes are TRBV30 and TRBJ1-1, with 10 nucleotides matching TRBD1. The CDR3 totals 17 residues. Germline V CDR1 and CDR2: GTSNPN, SVGIG (reference sequence). The V and J ends lost 1 base and 0 bases, in that order; junction bases with no gene match: 8. CDR3 loop: CAWSGDRTGGMNTEAFF. The CDR3 DNA reads TGTGCCTGGAGTGGGGATAGGACAGGGGGAATGAACACTGAAGCTTTCTTT.

The chain uses TRBV7-2 and TRBJ1-4; TRBD1 matches 7 bases. The CDR3 covers 15 residues. Germline CDR1 is SGHTA and CDR2 is FQGNSA. V trimming: 5 bases; J trimming: 3 bases; junction bases outside the gene matches: 6. The CDR3 is CASSRQGRANEKLFF. The CDR3 DNA sequence: TGTGCCAGCAGCCGACAGGGAAGGGCTAATGAAAAACTGTTTTTT.

The chain couples TRBV7-2 to TRBJ2-1; a possible D gene is TRBD2 (5 bases). Germline loops: CDR1 SGHTA, CDR2 FQGNSA. The V and J ends lost 0 bases and 6 bases respectively, with 18 bases between them. This CDR3 has 17 residues. Here the CDR3 DNA reads TGTGCCAGCAGCTTAGCCCCACCCACACTAGGCGGCAATGAGCAGTTCTTC. It translates to CASSLAPPTLGGNEQFF.

A single count supports this clone. As DNA, the CDR3 is TGTGCCAGCAGCTTAGTGAGGGGGAATCGGACAGGGGGTCGCAATGAGCAGTTCTTC. Translation gives CASSLVRGNRTGGRNEQFF. The V and J genes are TRBV7-9 and TRBJ2-1, with 10 nucleotides matching TRBD1. V shed 1 base, J shed 6 bases, and the junction held 15 bases outside the gene matches. Germline V CDR1 and CDR2: SEHNR, FQNEAQ (reference sequence). The CDR3 length is 19 residues.

The CDR3 nucleotides are TGTGCCAGCAGTTACTCGAGGTCTCAGGGGAACACTGAAGCTTTCTTT. It yields the protein CASSYSRSQGNTEAFF. V usage is TRBV6-5 and J usage is TRBJ1-1; maybe TRBD1 (5 bases). The CDR3 sequence is 16 residues long. CDR1 and CDR2 (germline): MNHEY, SVGAGI. V was trimmed by 0 bases and J by 1 base, leaving 12 bases between them.